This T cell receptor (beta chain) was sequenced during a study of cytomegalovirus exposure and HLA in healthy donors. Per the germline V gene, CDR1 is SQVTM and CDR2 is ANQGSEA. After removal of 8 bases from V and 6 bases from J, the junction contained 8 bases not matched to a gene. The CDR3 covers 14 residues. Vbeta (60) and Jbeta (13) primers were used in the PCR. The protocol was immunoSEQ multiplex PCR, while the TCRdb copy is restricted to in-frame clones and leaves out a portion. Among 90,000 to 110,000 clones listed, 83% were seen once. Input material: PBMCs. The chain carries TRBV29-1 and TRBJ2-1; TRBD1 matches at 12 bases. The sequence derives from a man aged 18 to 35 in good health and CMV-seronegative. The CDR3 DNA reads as TGCAGCACCCTGGGACAGGGGGCCGTCAATGAGCAGTTCTTC. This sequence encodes CSTLGQGAVNEQFF.